This T cell receptor beta chain was identified during a study of T-cell reconstitution after alpha-beta-depleted transplantation in children. V was trimmed by 2 bases and J by 5 bases, leaving 3 bases between them. Looked up from germline, CDR1 is MNHEY and CDR2 is SVGAGI. The CDR3 totals 11 residues. Unique molecular identifiers were incorporated when the TCRbeta library was constructed. Using its own MiXCR run on the PCR reads, TCRdb lists one record per CDR3 protein. The data hold about 540,000 distinct CDR3 sequences, with 18% observed a single time. This clonotype showed up many times. V gene TRBV6-5 combines with J gene TRBJ1-2; no clear D. This TCR derives from a human donor who donated a stem cell graft to a child with acute lymphoblastic leukemia. Specimen: PBMCs from the stem cell graft donor, collected from the stem cell graft. CDR3 in DNA: TGTGCCAGCAGTTACGGGTATGGCTACACCTTC. Translation gives CASSYGYGYTF.